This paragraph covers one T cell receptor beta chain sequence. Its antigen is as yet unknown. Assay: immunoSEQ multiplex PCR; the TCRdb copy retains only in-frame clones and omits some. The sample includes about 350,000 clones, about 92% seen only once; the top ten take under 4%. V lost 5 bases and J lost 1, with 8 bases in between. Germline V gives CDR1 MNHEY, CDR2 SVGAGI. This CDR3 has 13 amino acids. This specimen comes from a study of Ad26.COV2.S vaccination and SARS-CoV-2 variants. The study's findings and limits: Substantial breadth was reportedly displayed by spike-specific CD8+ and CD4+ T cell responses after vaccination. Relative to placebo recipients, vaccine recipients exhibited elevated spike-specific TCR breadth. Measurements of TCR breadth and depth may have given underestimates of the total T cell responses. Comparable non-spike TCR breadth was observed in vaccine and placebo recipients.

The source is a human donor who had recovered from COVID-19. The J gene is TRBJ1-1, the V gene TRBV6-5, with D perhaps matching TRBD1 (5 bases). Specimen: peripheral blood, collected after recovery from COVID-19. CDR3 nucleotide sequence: TGTGCCAGCAGTCCGGGGGGGAACACTGAAGCTTTCTTT. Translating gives CASSPGGNTEAFF.